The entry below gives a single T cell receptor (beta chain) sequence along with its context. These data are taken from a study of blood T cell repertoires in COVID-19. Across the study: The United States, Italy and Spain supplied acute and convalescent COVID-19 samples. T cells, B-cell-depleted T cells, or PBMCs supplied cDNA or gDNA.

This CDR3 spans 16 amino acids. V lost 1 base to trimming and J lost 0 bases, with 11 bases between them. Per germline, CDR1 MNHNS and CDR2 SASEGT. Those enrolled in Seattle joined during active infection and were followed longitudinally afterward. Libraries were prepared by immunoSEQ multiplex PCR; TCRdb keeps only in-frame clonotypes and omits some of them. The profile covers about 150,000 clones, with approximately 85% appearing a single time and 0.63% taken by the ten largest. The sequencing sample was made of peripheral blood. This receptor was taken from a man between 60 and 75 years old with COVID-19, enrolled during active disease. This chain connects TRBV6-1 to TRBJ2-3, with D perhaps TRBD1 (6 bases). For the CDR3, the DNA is TGTGCCAGCAGTGAAGATTACAGGGCTAGCACAGATACGCAGTATTTT. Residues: CASSEDYRASTDTQYF.